One sample yielded the 20 T cell receptor beta chains listed below, sequenced in a study of T-cell memory formation after mild COVID-19 (dated by TCRdb to the early 2020s). The library was made by 5' RACE. TCRdb names Illumina NovaSeq 6000 as the instrument used. TCRdb itself trimmed the public reads at Q25 with fastp, ran MiXCR and retained productive beta chains. Merged by CDR3 protein, the rows form single entries marked with the most common genes and DNA. The table for this sample lists approximately 300,000 distinct CDR3 sequences; roughly 15% of them were counted only once. 22% of the sample goes to the ten largest clones. Sequenced sample: PBMCs or a T cell subset sorted from them (not recorded which). The origin of the receptors is a man aged 18 to 30 who had mild COVID-19 (a few samples of this study predate the infection). The sample titles of this study are shuffled in the database, so cell type and time point are left out; the donor was told from shared clones.

The chain combines TRBV5-1 with TRBJ2-6, with 8 bases that match TRBD1. CDR3 size: 16 residues. V dropped 4 bases and J dropped 3; count of bases not matched to a gene: 6. CDR1 is SGHRS, CDR2 YFSETQ, per germline. The CDR3 DNA reads as TGCGCCAGCAGCCTCCAGGGGGCCAGTGGGGCCAACGTCCTGACTTTC. Protein sequence: CASSLQGASGANVLTF. The full variable domain, with the rest looked up from reference TRBV5-1 and TRBJ2-6, is KAGVTQTPRYLIKTRGQQVTLSCSPISGHRSVSWYQQTPGQGLQFLFEYFSETQRNKGNFPGRFSGRQFSNSRSEMNVSTLELGDSALYLCASSLQGASGANVLTFGAGSRLTVL.

The gene calls are TRBV25-1 and TRBJ2-1; 9 bases match TRBD1. CDR1 and CDR2 (germline): MGHDK, SYGVNS. V lost 3 bases and J lost 10; bases outside the gene matches: 10. The CDR3 length is 15 residues. This CDR3 is CASSDPGQGLGEQFF. In DNA, the CDR3 is TGTGCCAGCAGTGATCCTGGACAGGGGCTCGGCGAGCAGTTCTTC.

This clonotype was counted a few times. This rearrangement joins TRBV6-6 to TRBJ1-6; the D is unclear. Germline assignment: CDR1 MNHNY and CDR2 SVGAGI (reference sequence). Trimming took 0 bases from V and 7 from J, leaving 10 bases between them. The CDR3 totals 15 residues. CDR3 bases: TGTGCCAGCAGTTACTCAGAATTTAACAATTCACCCCTCCACTTT. It yields the protein CASSYSEFNNSPLHF.

This chain connects TRBV15 to TRBJ2-3; D gene uncertain. Germline V gene data show CDR1 as LNHNV and CDR2 as YYDKDF (reference sequence). The CDR3 has 15 residues. V lost 1 base, J lost 0 bases, and 8 bases lay in between. The CDR3 coding sequence is TGTGCCACCAGCAGAGGCTCCTATAGCACAGATACGCAGTATTTT. This translates into CATSRGSYSTDTQYF.

This clonotype was seen more than once but under ten times. V and J are TRBV6-5 and TRBJ2-2; a possible D gene is TRBD1 (6 bases). This CDR3 is built from 14 residues. V gave up 6 bases and J gave up 6 bases, with 14 bases separating them. Germline values: CDR1 MNHEY, CDR2 SVGAGI. The CDR3 bases are TGTGCCAGCAGGAGGACAGTCTCTCCCGGGGAGCTGTTTTTT. Translation: CASRRTVSPGELFF.

Only a few counts were recorded for this clonotype. The J gene is TRBJ1-3, the V gene TRBV7-2; D gene uncertain. Germline V gives CDR1 SGHTA, CDR2 FQGNSA. The CDR3 runs 12 residues. Between the trimmed V and J ends, which lost 8 bases and 3 bases, there was a span of 8 bases. The CDR3 DNA reads as TGTGCCAGCGGAGGTTATGGAAACACCATATATTTT. Its protein is CASGGYGNTIYF.

This clonotype was recorded a few times. The V call is TRBV6-5, the J call TRBJ2-3, with 9 positions matching TRBD1. V gave up 5 bases and J gave up 5 bases; unmatched junction bases: 8. Germline CDR1 reads MNHEY; CDR2 reads SVGAGI. The CDR3 consists of 15 residues. The CDR3 DNA reads as TGTGCCAGCAGTGTCACAGGGGGCCATGGAGATACGCAGTATTTT. Its translation: CASSVTGGHGDTQYF.

J is TRBJ2-2 and V is TRBV4-2; 8 bases match TRBD1. CDR3 length: 17 amino acids. Germline V CDR1 and CDR2: LGHNA, YNFKEQ. The J segment lost 1 base and the V segment lost 4 bases, leaving 8 bases of the junction unmatched. Here the CDR3 reads CASSRDPGQVNTGELFF. In nucleotides, the CDR3 is TGTGCCAGCAGCCGAGACCCGGGACAGGTGAACACCGGGGAGCTGTTTTTT.

The chain links TRBV7-2 to TRBJ2-3, with a possible D match to TRBD1 (6 bases). Between the trimmed V and J ends, which lost 5 bases and 0 bases, there was a span of 12 bases. Germline V gives CDR1 SGHTA, CDR2 FQGNSA. This CDR3 comprises 15 residues. CDR3 coding DNA: TGTGCCAGCAGCGCAGGGGTCGGTAGCACAGATACGCAGTATTTT. Encoded protein: CASSAGVGSTDTQYF. The full variable domain, rest sourced from reference TRBV7-2 and TRBJ2-3, is GAGVSQSPSNKVTEKGKDVELRCDPISGHTALYWYRQSLGQGLEFLIYFQGNSAPDKSGLPSDRFSAERTGGSVSTLTIQRTQQEDSAVYLCASSAGVGSTDTQYFGPGTRLTVL.

The chain recombines TRBV27 with TRBJ1-5, with 8 bases identical to TRBD1. V lost 3 bases, J lost 4 bases, and 5 bases stayed unmatched. Per germline, CDR1 MNHEY and CDR2 SMNVEV (reference sequence). This CDR3 spans 15 amino acids. The CDR3 sequence: CASSFSGQVNQPQHF. The CDR3 nucleotides read TGTGCCAGCAGTTTTTCGGGACAGGTTAATCAGCCCCAGCATTTT.

This rearrangement joins TRBV6-5 to TRBJ1-1; no firm D call. Per the germline V gene, CDR1 is MNHEY and CDR2 is SVGAGI. Deletions cut 0 bases from V and 6 bases from J, with 11 bases between. The CDR3 consists of 14 residues. The CDR3 region has the DNA TGTGCCAGCAGTTACTCTCCCCAAAAACCTGAAGCTTTCTTT. Translating gives CASSYSPQKPEAFF.

This chain links TRBV7-9 with TRBJ1-5; a weak D match, TRBD1 (6 bases). The V end lost 4 bases, the J end lost 7 bases, and 14 bases lay between the germline ends. Germline V gene sequence: CDR1 SEHNR, CDR2 FQNEAQ (reference sequence). The CDR3 has 14 amino acids. The CDR3 here is CASSSAGGRQPQHF. CDR3 nucleotide sequence: TGTGCCAGCAGCTCTGCGGGGGGGCGCCAGCCCCAGCATTTT.

The chain uses TRBV2 and TRBJ2-5, with D unclear. Germline V CDR1 and CDR2: SNHLY, FYNNEI. The CDR3 has 15 amino acids. Trimming shortened V by 7 bases and J by 2 bases, and 17 bases separated the two germline ends. This CDR3 is CASTGSRNSQETQYF. The CDR3 region has the DNA TGTGCCAGCACTGGTAGTCGGAACTCACAAGAGACCCAGTACTTC.

This clonotype was seen more than once but under ten times. The chain has TRBV7-3 and TRBJ2-4; 10 bases match TRBD2. There are 18 residues in the CDR3. From germline, CDR1 is SGHTA and CDR2 FQGTGA. J was trimmed by 0 bases and V by 6 bases; bases with no gene match: 11. As DNA, the CDR3 is TGTGCCAGCAGAAAAGAGCGGGGGGGCCGTTTAGCCAAAAACATTCAGTACTTC. Translation: CASRKERGGRLAKNIQYF.

This clonotype has a handful of counts. One base away lies a much larger clone, so this may be a sequencing read error. This sequence joins TRBV12-3 or TRBV12-4 and TRBJ2-1; D is unresolved. Trimming removed 5 bases from V and 5 bases from J, with 7 bases in between. There are 12 residues in the CDR3. The CDR3 sequence: CASSIEDNEQFF. In nucleotides, the CDR3 is TGTGCCAGCAGTATTGAGGACAATGAGCAGTTCTTC.

J is TRBJ2-1 and V is TRBV2; D not certain. Germline CDR1 and CDR2: SNHLY and FYNNEI. Trimming removed 3 bases from V and 7 bases from J, with 10 bases in between. The CDR3 is 13 residues long. The CDR3 DNA reads TGTGCCAGCAGTGAGATGTCCCAAAATGAGCAGTTCTTC. Its translation is CASSEMSQNEQFF.

This clonotype was seen at least ten times. The rearrangement joins TRBV9 to TRBJ2-5; TRBD2 is a possible D gene (5 bases). Trimming cost V 4 bases and J 2 bases, with 9 bases left between them. Germline assignment: CDR1 SGDLS and CDR2 YYNGEE. This CDR3 is 13 amino acids long. For the CDR3, the DNA is TGTGCCAGCAGCCTCGGGATGCAAGAGACCCAGTACTTC. It is translated as CASSLGMQETQYF. Full variable domain (remainder filled in from reference TRBV9 and TRBJ2-5): DSGVTQTPKHLITATGQRVTLRCSPRSGDLSVYWYQQSLDQGLQFLIQYYNGEERAKGNILERFSAQQFPDLHSELNLSSLELGDSALYFCASSLGMQETQYFGPGTRLLVL.

The chain couples TRBV12-3 or TRBV12-4 to TRBJ1-6; no definite D call. The CDR3 loop spans 12 amino acids. Trimming took off 8 bases at V and 14 bases at J, with 16 bases between the two ends. The CDR3 here is CASVSCVIALHF. The CDR3 bases are TGTGCCAGCGTATCTTGTGTGATTGCCCTCCACTTT.

This clonotype showed up just a few times. The rearrangement joins TRBV4-3 to TRBJ2-5, with D possibly called TRBD1 or TRBD2 (6 bases each). This CDR3 comprises 14 residues. The V gene's germline CDR1 is LGHNA and CDR2 YSLEER. V lost 1 base, J lost 5 bases, and 11 bases lay in between. The CDR3 DNA sequence: TGCGCCAGCAGCCAAGCGGGGGCCAGGGAGACCCAGTACTTC. It is translated as CASSQAGARETQYF.

In this sample, this clonotype turned up a few times. The chain carries TRBV6-5 and TRBJ1-5; tentatively, D is TRBD1 (5 bases). Germline V CDR1 and CDR2: MNHEY, SVGAGI. There are 14 residues in the CDR3. V was pared by 2 bases and J by 7 bases, with 12 bases between. The chain's CDR3 is CASSYQAGRQPQHF. CDR3 DNA sequence: TGTGCCAGCAGTTACCAGGCAGGGCGCCAGCCCCAGCATTTT.